This T cell receptor beta chain was profiled in a study of blood T cell repertoires in COVID-19. About the study: Donors in the United States, Italy and Spain gave samples during acute or convalescent COVID-19.

CDR1 SGHNT and CDR2 YENEEA come from the germline V gene. The CDR3 has 14 residues. V shed 5 bases and J shed 7 bases, with 15 bases lying between them. In the source study's methods: Reference gene primer amplification in the assay estimated nucleated cell counts. Method: immunoSEQ multiplex PCR; TCRdb's copy keeps in-frame clones and lacks some. V and J calls and clone size are copied from that table; D and trimming were computed from the DNA. The sample carries over 100,000 clones, roughly nine tenths recorded once. The specimen was peripheral blood. The V gene is TRBV11-3, the J gene TRBJ1-3; TRBD1 might be the D (6 bases). The receptor was isolated from a man in his forties with acute or convalescent COVID-19. The DNA of the CDR3 is TGTGCCAGCAGCGCTGACAGGTCCGGGAACACCATATATTTT. Its protein is CASSADRSGNTIYF.